This is a list of T cell receptor beta chains from one sample in a study of OX40 agonist ivuxolimab in advanced cancers. Here immunoSEQ multiplex PCR was the method, and the copy in TCRdb shows in-frame clones only, minus some. Among more than 35,000 clones, over 80% were seen once, and the ten largest hold 6% to 7%. The sample in question was CD4+ or CD8+ T cells sorted from blood, obtained in a trial of the OX40 agonist ivuxolimab. The receptors here all came from an adult with an advanced solid tumor such as melanoma, head and neck, liver or kidney cancer. Both conserved end residues are part of each CDR3. The order of the fields is D gene, CDR3 length, clone size, V gene, J gene, CDR3 DNA, CDR3 protein. A D gene is named only where the DNA matches it firmly. Not all rows give a size; the values are once, few, many and, for expanded clones, a class.

.	15	.	TRBV7-2	TRBJ1-5	TGTGCCAGCAGCTTAGTGGGTATGGGCAATCAGCCCCAGCATTTT	CASSLVGMGNQPQHF
.	12	few	TRBV10-3	TRBJ2-1	TGTGCCTTCGGAAGTAGTCCCAATGAGCAGTTCTTC	CAFGSSPNEQFF
TRBD2	17	.	TRBV5-1	TRBJ2-1	TGCGCCAGCAGCCTAGGGATAACTAGCGGGCTTTACAATGAGCAGTTCTTC	CASSLGITSGLYNEQFF
.	14	.	TRBV2	TRBJ2-5	TGTGCCAGCAGTGTGGGGGGGGCGGGGGAGACCCAGTACTTC	CASSVGGAGETQYF
TRBD2	19	once	TRBV7-2	TRBJ2-1	TGTGCCAGCAGCTTATCCTTCGTTTCTGCGGGAGGGCCATTCAATGAGCAGTTCTTC	CASSLSFVSAGGPFNEQFF
TRBD1	14	once	TRBV6-6	TRBJ1-1	TGTGCCAGCAGTGAGCAGGACAGGGCCAGTGAAGCTTTCTTT	CASSEQDRASEAFF
TRBD2	15	few	TRBV5-1	TRBJ2-5	TGCGCCAGCAGCTTGACTAGCGGGAGGGGAGAGACCCAGTACTTC	CASSLTSGRGETQYF
.	15	.	TRBV11-2	TRBJ2-7	TGTGCCAGCAGTTCCTTAGCGAGGGGATCCTACGAGCAGTACTTC	CASSSLARGSYEQYF
.	15	.	TRBV6-5	TRBJ1-2	TGTGCCAGCAGTTACTCCGAGACACAGCCCTATGGCTACACCTTC	CASSYSETQPYGYTF
TRBD2	18	.	TRBV14	TRBJ2-1	TGTGCCAGCAGCGTTCTAGCGGGAGACCTCCAGATTTACAATGAGCAGTTCTTC	CASSVLAGDLQIYNEQFF
.	13	once	TRBV5-6	TRBJ1-5	TGTGCCAGCAGCTTGGTTGCGGAAGGGCCCCAGCATTTT	CASSLVAEGPQHF
TRBD1	16	.	TRBV7-9	TRBJ2-5	TGTGCCAGCAGCCCGCTTGGACAGGGGTTGAGGGAGACCCAGTACTTC	CASSPLGQGLRETQYF
.	15	.	TRBV19	TRBJ2-1	TGTGCCAGTAGTATAGAGGCGGTTGCCTACAATGAGCAGTTCTTC	CASSIEAVAYNEQFF
.	14	.	TRBV5-6	TRBJ2-7	TGTGCCAGCAGCCCAAGGAACTTAGTTTCCGAGCAGTACTTC	CASSPRNLVSEQYF
.	13	.	TRBV19	TRBJ1-2	TGTGCCAGTAGGAGACAGGATTACTATGGCTACACCTTC	CASRRQDYYGYTF
TRBD1	18	.	TRBV28	TRBJ2-6	TGTGCCAGCAGCCTCTTAGTGGACAGGAGCTCTGGGGCCAACGTCCTGACTTTC	CASSLLVDRSSGANVLTF
.	16	.	TRBV7-8	TRBJ2-7	TGTGCCAGCAGCCTCGGGAGAAGTGAGGAACGTCTAGGGCAGTACTTC	CASSLGRSEERLGQYF
TRBD1	16	.	TRBV19	TRBJ2-5	TGTGCCAGTAGTTCGCCCCGGACAGGGCCAGAGGGGACCCAGTACTTC	CASSSPRTGPEGTQYF
TRBD1	14	.	TRBV29-1	TRBJ1-6	TGCAGCGTTGGTCTCGGGACAGGAAATTCACCCCTCCACTTT	CSVGLGTGNSPLHF
.	15	few	TRBV4-3	TRBJ1-1	TGCGCCAGCAGCCAAGAAGACTACAGGGACACTGAAGCTTTCTTT	CASSQEDYRDTEAFF
.	17	.	TRBV27	TRBJ2-7	TGTGCCAGCAGTTCAGTTCGTAAGCAGGGCTTTGGATACGAGCAGTACTTC	CASSSVRKQGFGYEQYF
TRBD2	17	.	TRBV7-8	TRBJ2-3	TGTGCCAGCAGCTTAGGGGGGGCTAGCGGGAGTGCAGATACGCAGTATTTT	CASSLGGASGSADTQYF
.	16	few	TRBV7-9	TRBJ1-1	TGTGCCAGCAGCTTATCCCACAGGGAAGAGAACACTGAAGCTTTCTTT	CASSLSHREENTEAFF
.	16	.	TRBV19	TRBJ2-7	TGTGCCAGTAGTATCCCCACAGGTAAAGTAGGCTACGAGCAGTACTTC	CASSIPTGKVGYEQYF
TRBD2	16	.	TRBV5-1	TRBJ2-7	TGCGCCAGCAGCTGGACTAGCGGGTTGAGCTCCTACGAGCAGTACTTC	CASSWTSGLSSYEQYF
TRBD1	13	.	TRBV30	TRBJ2-7	TGTGCCTGGAGACCGGGACAGACCTACGAGCAGTACTTC	CAWRPGQTYEQYF
TRBD1	15	few	TRBV9	TRBJ2-7	TGTGCCAGCAGCCCTCAGGGGACAGGGATCGACGAGCAGTACTTC	CASSPQGTGIDEQYF
TRBD2	16	.	TRBV28	TRBJ2-2	TGTGCCAGCAGTGCGGGACTAGCGATGAACACCGGGGAGCTGTTTTTT	CASSAGLAMNTGELFF
TRBD2	13	.	TRBV6-5	TRBJ2-1	TGTGCCAGCAGCCTCGGACTAGCGGTTGAGCAGTTCTTC	CASSLGLAVEQFF
TRBD1	16	.	TRBV5-4	TRBJ2-5	TGTGCCAGCAACTGGGGGGGACAGGGCCTCCACCGGACCCAGTACTTC	CASNWGGQGLHRTQYF
.	13	.	TRBV6-5	TRBJ2-7	TGTGCCAGCAGTTATAAGGACGACTACGAGCAGTACTTC	CASSYKDDYEQYF
TRBD1	14	.	TRBV5-1	TRBJ1-1	TGCGCCAGCAGCCTGACAGGGTCGGACACTGAAGCTTTCTTT	CASSLTGSDTEAFF
TRBD2	15	.	TRBV5-1	TRBJ2-5	TGCGCCAGCAGCATGGGACTAGCGGGAGGAGAGACCCAGTACTTC	CASSMGLAGGETQYF
.	15	.	TRBV4-1	TRBJ1-1	TGCGCCAGCAGCCAAGATCCGGGCAGGGACACTGAAGCTTTCTTT	CASSQDPGRDTEAFF
.	17	.	TRBV5-1	TRBJ1-4	TGCGCCAGCAGCTTAAACCCGGGACTACGGACGGAGAGGAAACTGTTTTTT	CASSLNPGLRTERKLFF
.	13	.	TRBV7-2	TRBJ1-2	TGTGCCAGCAGCCCGGACAGAAGGGATGGCTACACCTTC	CASSPDRRDGYTF
TRBD1	16	.	TRBV7-9	TRBJ1-3	TGTGCCAGCAGCTTATGGGACAGGAGTATTGGAAACACCATATATTTT	CASSLWDRSIGNTIYF
.	12	.	TRBV5-4	TRBJ2-7	TGTGCCTCCACGGCTAGCGACTACGAGCAGTACTTC	CASTASDYEQYF
TRBD1	15	.	TRBV7-8	TRBJ1-2	TGTGCCAGCAGCCTAGGGACAGCCAGTCCCTATGGCTACACCTTC	CASSLGTASPYGYTF
TRBD2	15	.	TRBV27	TRBJ2-5	TGTGCCAGCAGTTTTCGAGCGGGAGGGCCGGAGACCCAGTACTTC	CASSFRAGGPETQYF
TRBD2	15	.	TRBV9	TRBJ2-1	TGTGCCAGCAGCTTCTCTAGCGGGACCCACAATGAGCAGTTCTTC	CASSFSSGTHNEQFF
TRBD2	15	few	TRBV5-4	TRBJ2-1	TGTGCCAGCAGCTTACTAGCGGGAGAAAACAATGAGCAGTTCTTC	CASSLLAGENNEQFF
.	15	few	TRBV4-3	TRBJ2-1	TGCGCCAGCAGCCAAGGGGGTGTGTCCTACAATGAGCAGTTCTTC	CASSQGGVSYNEQFF
.	14	few	TRBV5-1	TRBJ1-2	TGCGCCAGCAGCACCCTGGGCAGGGCCTATGGCTACACCTTC	CASSTLGRAYGYTF
.	13	.	TRBV5-5	TRBJ1-2	TGTGCCAGCAGCGGGGACAAGAACTATGGCTACACCTTC	CASSGDKNYGYTF
.	13	.	TRBV4-3	TRBJ2-3	TGCGCCAGCAGCCCCCTTAAAGGGTGGACGCAGTATTTT	CASSPLKGWTQYF
.	13	.	TRBV6-5	TRBJ1-2	TGTGCCAGCAGTTACCGACAGAACTATGGCTACACCTTC	CASSYRQNYGYTF
TRBD2	15	.	TRBV7-2	TRBJ2-7	TGTGCCAGCAGCTTAGTCGGGACTAGCATCTACGAGCAGTACTTC	CASSLVGTSIYEQYF
.	10	.	TRBV20-1	TRBJ1-2	TGCAGTGGGGCTTCCTATGGCTACACCTTC	CSGASYGYTF
.	14	.	TRBV7-2	TRBJ2-7	TGTGCCAGCAGTCGTCGGACGGCCGGCTACGAGCAGTACTTC	CASSRRTAGYEQYF
TRBD2	15	once	TRBV7-2	TRBJ2-7	TGTGCCAGCAGCTCGCCGGGACTAGCGACCTACGAGCAGTACTTC	CASSSPGLATYEQYF
TRBD1	16	.	TRBV7-6	TRBJ1-5	TGTGCCAGCAGCTTCCTGGACAGGGGTGGTAATCAGCCCCAGCATTTT	CASSFLDRGGNQPQHF
.	15	.	TRBV7-6	TRBJ1-6	TGTGCCAGCAGCTTAGGAGGGGGTGATAATTCACCCCTCCACTTT	CASSLGGGDNSPLHF
.	13	.	TRBV6-1	TRBJ1-1	TGTGCCAGCAGTATTGAATCGTCGTTTGAAGCTTTCTTT	CASSIESSFEAFF
.	12	once	TRBV5-6	TRBJ2-1	TGTGCCAGCAGCTTGAAGAACAATGAGCAGTTCTTC	CASSLKNNEQFF